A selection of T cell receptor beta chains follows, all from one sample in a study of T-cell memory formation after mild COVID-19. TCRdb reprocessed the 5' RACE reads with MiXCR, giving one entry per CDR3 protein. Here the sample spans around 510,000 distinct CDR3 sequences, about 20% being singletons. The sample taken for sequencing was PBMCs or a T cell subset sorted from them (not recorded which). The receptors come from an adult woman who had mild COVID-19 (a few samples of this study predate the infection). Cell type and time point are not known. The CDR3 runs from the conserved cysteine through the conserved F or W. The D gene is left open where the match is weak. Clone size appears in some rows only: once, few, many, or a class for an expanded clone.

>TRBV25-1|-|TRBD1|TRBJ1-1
TGTGCCAGCAGCCTCCGGACAGGTGGAGCTTTCTTT
CASSLRTGGAFF
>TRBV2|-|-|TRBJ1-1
TGTGCCAGCAGTACACCCTGGGACATCCGGCTAAACACTGAAGCTTTCTTT
CASSTPWDIRLNTEAFF
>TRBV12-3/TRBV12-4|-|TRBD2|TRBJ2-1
TGTGCCAGCAGTTTACTCGGGAGGGCCATGAATGAGCAGTTCTTC
CASSLLGRAMNEQFF
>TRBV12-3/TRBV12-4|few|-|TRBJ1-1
TGTGCCAGCAGTTTCGGGCACCAGGGGAGGACTGAAGCTTTCTTT
CASSFGHQGRTEAFF
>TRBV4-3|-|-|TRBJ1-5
TGCGCCAGCAGCCAAGACTGGAATAGCAATCAGCCCCAGCATTTT
CASSQDWNSNQPQHF
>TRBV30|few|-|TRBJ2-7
TGTGCCTGGACAGAAAGCTCCTACGAGCAGTACTTC
CAWTESSYEQYF
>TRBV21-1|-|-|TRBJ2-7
TGTGCCAGCAGCAAAGTGGCGCGCTCCTCCTACGAGCAGTACTTC
CASSKVARSSYEQYF
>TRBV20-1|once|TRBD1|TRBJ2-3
TGCAGTGCTCGGGGGACAGGGATGGGCACAGATACGCAGTATTTT
CSARGTGMGTDTQYF
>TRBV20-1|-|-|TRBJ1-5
TGCAGTGCTAGAGACCACCGCCGTGGCAATCAGCCCCAGCATTTT
CSARDHRRGNQPQHF
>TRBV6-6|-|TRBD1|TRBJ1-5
TGTGCCAGCAGTTACGGGACAGGGGGCACTCAGCCCCAGCATTTT
CASSYGTGGTQPQHF
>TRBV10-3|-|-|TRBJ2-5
TGTGCCATCAGGGGGCTCGGGGAGACCCAGTACTTC
CAIRGLGETQYF
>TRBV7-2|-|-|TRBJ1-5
TGTGCCAGCAGCTTAGTAGAGTTAGGAAAGCCCCAGCATTTT
CASSLVELGKPQHF
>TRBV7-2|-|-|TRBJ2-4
TGTGCCAGCAGCTTAGCGATCCCTCTAGCCAAAAACATTCAGTACTTC
CASSLAIPLAKNIQYF
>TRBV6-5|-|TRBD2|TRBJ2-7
TGTGCCAGCAGTTACAGTGCGGGAGTCGAGCAGTACTTC
CASSYSAGVEQYF
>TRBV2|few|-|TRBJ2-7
TGTGCCAGCAGTGAATGGGACACTTCTTCCTACGAGCAGTACTTC
CASSEWDTSSYEQYF
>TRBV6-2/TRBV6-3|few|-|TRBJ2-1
TGTGCCAGCAGCTACAGGGATAATGAGCAGTTCTTC
CASSYRDNEQFF
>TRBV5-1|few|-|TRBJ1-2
TGCGCCAGCAGCTTGGCCCAGTCCTCTGGTAACTATGGCTACACCTTC
CASSLAQSSGNYGYTF
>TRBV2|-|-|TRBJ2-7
TGTGCCAGCAGTGAAGCGCAGATACAGACCTACGAGCAGTACTTC
CASSEAQIQTYEQYF
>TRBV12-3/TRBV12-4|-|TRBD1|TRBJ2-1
TGTGCCAGCATTCCGGGACAGGGGTACAATGAGCAGTTCTTC
CASIPGQGYNEQFF
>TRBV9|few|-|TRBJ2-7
TGTGCCAGCAGCGTAGACCCCTCCCCAGCATTCTCCTACGAGCAGTACTTC
CASSVDPSPAFSYEQYF
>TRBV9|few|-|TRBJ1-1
TGTGCCAGCAGCGTAGCGGGGGGCGGGAACACTGAAGCTTTCTTT
CASSVAGGGNTEAFF
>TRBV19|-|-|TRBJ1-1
TGTGCCAGTAGTCGTGCCAGCGGGGGCACTGAAGCTTTCTTT
CASSRASGGTEAFF
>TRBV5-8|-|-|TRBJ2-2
TGTGCCAGCAGCGCCCGTGGGACATTGAACACCGGGGAGCTGTTTTTT
CASSARGTLNTGELFF
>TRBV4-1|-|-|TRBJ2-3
TGCGCCAGCAGCCAACATGGACTTTTCACAGATACGCAGTATTTT
CASSQHGLFTDTQYF
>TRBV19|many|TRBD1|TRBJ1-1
TGTGCCAGTAGTCCAGGGGACAGGGGGTATGAAGCTTTCTTT
CASSPGDRGYEAFF
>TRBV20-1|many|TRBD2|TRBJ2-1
TGCAGTGCTAGGACTAGCGGAGACTACAATGAGCAGTTCTTC
CSARTSGDYNEQFF
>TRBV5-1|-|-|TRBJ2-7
TGCGCCAGCAGCTCCGCCGTTGGGGACGAGCAGTACTTC
CASSSAVGDEQYF
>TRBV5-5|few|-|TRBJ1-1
TGTGCCAGCAGCTTGGGGCAGGGACCGAATGTGGGGGGAGCTTTCTTT
CASSLGQGPNVGGAFF
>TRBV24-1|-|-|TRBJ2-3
TGTGCCACCAGTGACCCTGGGCTCACAGATACGCAGTATTTT
CATSDPGLTDTQYF
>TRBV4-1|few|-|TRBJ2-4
TGCGCCAGCAGCCAAGCTCCATCGAAGAAAAACATTCAGTACTTC
CASSQAPSKKNIQYF
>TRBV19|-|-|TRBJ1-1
TGTGCCAGTAGTTATCGGGAGAGGACTGAAGCTTTCTTT
CASSYRERTEAFF
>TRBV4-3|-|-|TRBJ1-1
TGCGCCAGCAGCCAAGAAGGCAGGCTGAACACTGAAGCTTTCTTT
CASSQEGRLNTEAFF
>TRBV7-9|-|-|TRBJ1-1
TGTGCCAGCAGCTCGAACAAACACATGAACACTGAAGCTTTCTTT
CASSSNKHMNTEAFF
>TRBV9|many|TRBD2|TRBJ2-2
TGTGCCAGCAGCCCTCGAATCGGGACTAGGGGACACACCGGGGAGCTGTTTTTT
CASSPRIGTRGHTGELFF
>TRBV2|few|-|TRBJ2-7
TGTGCCAGCAGTAGGACCGGGACGAAAGAGCAGTACTTC
CASSRTGTKEQYF
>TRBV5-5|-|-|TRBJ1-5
TGTGCCAGCAGCTTGAGGTGGGGATCGGGATATCAGCCCCAGCATTTT
CASSLRWGSGYQPQHF
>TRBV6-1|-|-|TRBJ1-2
TGTGCCAGCAGCAATGGAAGGGGCTACACCTTC
CASSNGRGYTF
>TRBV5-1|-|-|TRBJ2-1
TGCGCCAGCAGCCCGCCGTCGGTAAATGAGCAGTTCTTC
CASSPPSVNEQFF
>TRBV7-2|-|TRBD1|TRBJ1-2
TGTGCCAGCAGCGCTGCCGGGACAGGGACTTATGGCTACACCTTC
CASSAAGTGTYGYTF
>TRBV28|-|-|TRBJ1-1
TGTGCCAGCGGGGTCATCAGTAACACTGAAGCTTTCTTT
CASGVISNTEAFF
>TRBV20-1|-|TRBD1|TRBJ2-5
TGCAGTGCATCTCGGACAGGGAAAGAGACCCAGTACTTC
CSASRTGKETQYF
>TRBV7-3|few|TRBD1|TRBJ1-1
TGTGCCAGCAGCCTCGGGCCGGGACAGGGTACCCTTGAAGCTTTCTTT
CASSLGPGQGTLEAFF
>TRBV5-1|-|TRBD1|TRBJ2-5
TGCGCCAGCAGCTTCCAAGGACAGGGGTGGCGAGAGACCCAGTACTTC
CASSFQGQGWRETQYF
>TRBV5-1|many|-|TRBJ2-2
TGCGCCAGCAGCTTGGCCTTCTCGGACGGGGAGCTGTTTTTT
CASSLAFSDGELFF
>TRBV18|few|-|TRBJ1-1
TGTGCCAGCTCACCAAACAGCCCCATGAACACTGAAGCTTTCTTT
CASSPNSPMNTEAFF
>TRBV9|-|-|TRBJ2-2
TGTGCCAGCAGCGTAGCTCCGGGACTGGCGAACACCGGGGAGCTGTTTTTT
CASSVAPGLANTGELFF
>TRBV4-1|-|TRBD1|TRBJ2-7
TGCGCCAGCAGCCAAGGACGGACAGGGCCCTACGAGCAGTACTTC
CASSQGRTGPYEQYF
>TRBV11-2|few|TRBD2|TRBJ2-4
TGTGCCAGCAGCTTGGAACTAGCGGACACTCCCAAAAACATTCAGTACTTC
CASSLELADTPKNIQYF